This TCR beta chain stems from a study of multiple sclerosis patients with progressive multifocal leukoencephalopathy. Study-wide results and caveats: In most PML patients, TRB repertoires appeared less diverse by entropy.

The V segment lost 7 bases and the J segment 7 bases; nucleotides outside the gene matches: 9. The germline gives CDR1 MNHEY, CDR2 SVGAGI. This CDR3 spans 14 amino acids. About this clone: As yet, its antigen is unknown.

Libraries were prepared by immunoSEQ multiplex PCR; TCRdb keeps only in-frame clonotypes and omits some of them. The sample includes fewer than 35,000 clones, around nine tenths of them seen just once. Time point described: before natalizumab initiation. Before the first natalizumab infusion, T0 blood samples were taken. The chain joins TRBV6-5 to TRBJ2-7; 11 bases match TRBD2. The sequencing sample was made of PBMCs. The TCR comes from a human donor with multiple sclerosis. The CDR3 DNA reads as TGTGCCAGCACCCCACTAGCGGGAGCCGGAGAGCAGTACTTC. This translates into CASTPLAGAGEQYF.